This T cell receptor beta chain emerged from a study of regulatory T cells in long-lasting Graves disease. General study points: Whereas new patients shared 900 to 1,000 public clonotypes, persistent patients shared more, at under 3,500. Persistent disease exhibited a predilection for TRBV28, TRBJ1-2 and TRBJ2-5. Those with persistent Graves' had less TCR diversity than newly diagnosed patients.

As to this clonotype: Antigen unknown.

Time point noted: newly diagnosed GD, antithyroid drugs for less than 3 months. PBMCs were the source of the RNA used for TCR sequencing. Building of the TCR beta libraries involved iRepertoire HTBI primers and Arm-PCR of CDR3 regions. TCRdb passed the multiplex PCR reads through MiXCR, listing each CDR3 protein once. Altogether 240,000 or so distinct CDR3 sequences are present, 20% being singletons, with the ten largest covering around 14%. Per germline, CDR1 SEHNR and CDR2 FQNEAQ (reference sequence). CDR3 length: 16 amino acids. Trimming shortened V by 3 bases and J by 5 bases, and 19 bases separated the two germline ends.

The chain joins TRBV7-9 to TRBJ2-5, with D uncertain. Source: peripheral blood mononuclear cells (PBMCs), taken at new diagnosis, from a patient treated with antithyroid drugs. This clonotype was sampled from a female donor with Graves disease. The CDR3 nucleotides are TGTGCCAGCAGCTTGTCCCGACAAATTCTGATGGAGACCCAGTACTTC. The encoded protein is CASSLSRQILMETQYF.